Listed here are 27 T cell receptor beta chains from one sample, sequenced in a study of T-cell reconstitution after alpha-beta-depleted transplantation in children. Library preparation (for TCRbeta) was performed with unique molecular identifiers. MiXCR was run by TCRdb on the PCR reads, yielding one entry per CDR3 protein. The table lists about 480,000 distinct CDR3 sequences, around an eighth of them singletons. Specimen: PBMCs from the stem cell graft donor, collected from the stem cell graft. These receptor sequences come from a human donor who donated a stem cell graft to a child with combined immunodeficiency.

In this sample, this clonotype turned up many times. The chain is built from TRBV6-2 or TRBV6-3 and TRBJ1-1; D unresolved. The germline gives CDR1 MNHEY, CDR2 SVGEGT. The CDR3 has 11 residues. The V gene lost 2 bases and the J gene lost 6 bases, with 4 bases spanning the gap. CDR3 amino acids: CASSYGAEAFF. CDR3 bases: TGTGCCAGCAGTTACGGCGCTGAAGCTTTCTTT.

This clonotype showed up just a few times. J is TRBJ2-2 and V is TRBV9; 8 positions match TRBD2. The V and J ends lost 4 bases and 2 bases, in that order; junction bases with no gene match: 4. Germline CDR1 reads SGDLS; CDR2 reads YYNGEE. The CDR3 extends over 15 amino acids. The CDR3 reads CASSQSGSNTGELFF. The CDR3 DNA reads TGTGCCAGCAGCCAGAGCGGGAGCAACACCGGGGAGCTGTTTTTT.

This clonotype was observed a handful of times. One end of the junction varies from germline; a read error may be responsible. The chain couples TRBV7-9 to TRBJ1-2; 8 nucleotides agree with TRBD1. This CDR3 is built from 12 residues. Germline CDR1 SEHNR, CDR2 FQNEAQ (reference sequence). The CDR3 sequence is CASSLEGQVDAF. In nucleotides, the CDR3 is TGTGCCAGCAGCTTAGAGGGACAGGTGGACGCCTTC.

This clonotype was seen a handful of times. Written as DNA, the CDR3 is TGTGCCAGCAGTTACCGGACAGGGGACATGATGGGGGCCAACGTCCTGACTTTC. Amino acids: CASSYRTGDMMGANVLTF. The genes are TRBV6-5 and TRBJ2-6, with 9 bases matching TRBD1. The CDR3 is made up of 18 amino acids. Germline V CDR1 and CDR2: MNHEY, SVGAGI. V shed 2 bases and J 4 bases; nucleotides not matched to a gene: 9.

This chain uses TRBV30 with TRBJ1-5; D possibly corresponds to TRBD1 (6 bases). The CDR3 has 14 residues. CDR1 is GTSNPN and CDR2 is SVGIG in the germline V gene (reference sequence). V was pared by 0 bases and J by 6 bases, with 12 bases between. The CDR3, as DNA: TGTGCCTGGAGTGTGGGGGGGGCGTTTCAGCCCCAGCATTTT. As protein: CAWSVGGAFQPQHF.

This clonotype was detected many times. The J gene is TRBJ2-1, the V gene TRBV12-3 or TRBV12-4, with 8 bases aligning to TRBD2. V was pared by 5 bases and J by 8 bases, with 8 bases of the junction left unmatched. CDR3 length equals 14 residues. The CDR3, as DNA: TGTGCCAGCAGTGTCGGGACTAGTTCCCATGAGCAGTTCTTC. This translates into CASSVGTSSHEQFF.

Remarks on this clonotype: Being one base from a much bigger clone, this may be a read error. This CDR3 is CASSYSGEAYEQYF. The CDR3 nucleotides read TGTGCCAGCAGTTACAGCGGGGAGGCCTACGAGCAGTACTTC. The genes are TRBV6-2 or TRBV6-3 and TRBJ2-7; the match to TRBD2 covers 7 bases. This CDR3 is built from 14 residues. The germline CDR1 and CDR2 sequences are MNHEY and SVGEGT. V was pared by 2 bases and J by 2 bases, with 3 bases of the junction left unmatched.

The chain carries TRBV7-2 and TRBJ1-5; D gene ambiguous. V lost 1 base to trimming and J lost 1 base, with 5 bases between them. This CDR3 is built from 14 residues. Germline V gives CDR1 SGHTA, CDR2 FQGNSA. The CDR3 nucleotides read TGTGCCAGCAGCTTAGATTTGAGCAATCAGCCCCAGCATTTT. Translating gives CASSLDLSNQPQHF.

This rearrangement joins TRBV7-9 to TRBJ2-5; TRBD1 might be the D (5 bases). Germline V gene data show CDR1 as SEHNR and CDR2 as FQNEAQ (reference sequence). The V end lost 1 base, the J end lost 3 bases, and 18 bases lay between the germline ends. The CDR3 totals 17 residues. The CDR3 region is CASSLEVGQGWEETQYF. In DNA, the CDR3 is TGTGCCAGCAGCTTAGAGGTGGGCCAGGGCTGGGAAGAGACCCAGTACTTC.

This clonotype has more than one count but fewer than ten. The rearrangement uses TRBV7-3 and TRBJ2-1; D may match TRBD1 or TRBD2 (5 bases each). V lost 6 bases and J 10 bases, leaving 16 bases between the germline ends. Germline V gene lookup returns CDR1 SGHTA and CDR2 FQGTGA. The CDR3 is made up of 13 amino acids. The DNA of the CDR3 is TGTGCCAGCAGGCTCCCTCCTCGGGGCGAGCAGTTCTTC. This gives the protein CASRLPPRGEQFF.

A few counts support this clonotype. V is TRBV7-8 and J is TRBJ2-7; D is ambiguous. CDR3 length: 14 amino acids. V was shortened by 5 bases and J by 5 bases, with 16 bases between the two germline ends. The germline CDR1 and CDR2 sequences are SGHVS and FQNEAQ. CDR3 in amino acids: CASSPRIRRNEQYF. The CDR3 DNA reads TGTGCCAGCAGCCCCAGGATTCGCCGGAACGAGCAGTACTTC.

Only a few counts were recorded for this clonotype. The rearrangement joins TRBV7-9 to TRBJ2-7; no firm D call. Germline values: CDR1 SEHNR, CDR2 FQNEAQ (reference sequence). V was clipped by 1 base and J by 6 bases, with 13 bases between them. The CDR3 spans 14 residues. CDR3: CASSLGGLPSEQYF. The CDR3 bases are TGTGCCAGCAGCTTAGGAGGTTTACCGAGCGAGCAGTACTTC.

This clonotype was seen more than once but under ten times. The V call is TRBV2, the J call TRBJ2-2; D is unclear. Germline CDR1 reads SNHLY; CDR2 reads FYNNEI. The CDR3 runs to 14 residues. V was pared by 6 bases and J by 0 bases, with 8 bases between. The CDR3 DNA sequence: TGTGCCAGCAGGCCCCAACCGAACACCGGGGAGCTGTTTTTT. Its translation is CASRPQPNTGELFF.

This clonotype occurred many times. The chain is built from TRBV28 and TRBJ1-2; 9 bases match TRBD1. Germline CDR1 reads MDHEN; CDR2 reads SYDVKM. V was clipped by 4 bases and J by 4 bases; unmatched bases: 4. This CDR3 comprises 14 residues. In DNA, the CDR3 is TGTGCCAGCAGTTACCGGACAGGGGCCTATGGCTACACCTTC. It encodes CASSYRTGAYGYTF.

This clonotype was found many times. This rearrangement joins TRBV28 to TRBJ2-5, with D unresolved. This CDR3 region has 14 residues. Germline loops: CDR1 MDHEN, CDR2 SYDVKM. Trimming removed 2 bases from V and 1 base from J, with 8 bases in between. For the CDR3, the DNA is TGTGCCAGCAGTTTAGGACCTCTCCAAGAGACCCAGTACTTC. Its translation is CASSLGPLQETQYF.

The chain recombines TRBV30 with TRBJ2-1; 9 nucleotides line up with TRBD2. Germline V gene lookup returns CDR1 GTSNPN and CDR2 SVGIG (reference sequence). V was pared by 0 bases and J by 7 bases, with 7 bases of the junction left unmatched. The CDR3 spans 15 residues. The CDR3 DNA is TGTGCCTGGAGTGTGGGGATAGCGGGAGAGAATGAGCAGTTCTTC. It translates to CAWSVGIAGENEQFF.

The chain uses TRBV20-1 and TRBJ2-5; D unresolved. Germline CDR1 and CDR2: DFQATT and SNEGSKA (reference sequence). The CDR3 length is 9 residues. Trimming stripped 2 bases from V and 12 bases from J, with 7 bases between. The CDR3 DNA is TGCAGTGCTAGACATTGGGAGTACTTC. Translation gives CSARHWEYF.

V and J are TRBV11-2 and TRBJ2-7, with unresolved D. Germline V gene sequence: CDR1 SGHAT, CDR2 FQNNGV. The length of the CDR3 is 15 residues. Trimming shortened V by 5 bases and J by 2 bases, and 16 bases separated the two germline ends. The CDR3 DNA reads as TGTGCCAGCAGCCTTACGCTGACACCAGCCTACGAGCAGTACTTC. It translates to CASSLTLTPAYEQYF.

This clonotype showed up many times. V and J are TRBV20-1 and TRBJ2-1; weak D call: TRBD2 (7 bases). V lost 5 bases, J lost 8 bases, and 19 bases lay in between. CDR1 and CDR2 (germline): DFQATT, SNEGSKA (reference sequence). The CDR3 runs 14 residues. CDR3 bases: TGCAGTGCTCCTAGGGAGGGGGATAGGGATGAGCAGTTCTTC. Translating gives CSAPREGDRDEQFF.

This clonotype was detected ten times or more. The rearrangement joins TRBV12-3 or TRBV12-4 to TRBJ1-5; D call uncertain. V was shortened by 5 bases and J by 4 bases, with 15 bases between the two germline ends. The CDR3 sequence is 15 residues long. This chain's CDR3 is CASSPVGTGNQPQHF. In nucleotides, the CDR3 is TGTGCCAGCAGTCCGGTCGGAACGGGTAATCAGCCCCAGCATTTT.

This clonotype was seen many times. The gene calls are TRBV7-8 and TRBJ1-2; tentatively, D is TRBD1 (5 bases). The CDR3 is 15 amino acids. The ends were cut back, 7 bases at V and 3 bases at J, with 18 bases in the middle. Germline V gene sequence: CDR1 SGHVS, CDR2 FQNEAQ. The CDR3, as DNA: TGTGCCAGCACCACCGTCGCAGGGCGTCACTATGGCTACACCTTC. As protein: CASTTVAGRHYGYTF.

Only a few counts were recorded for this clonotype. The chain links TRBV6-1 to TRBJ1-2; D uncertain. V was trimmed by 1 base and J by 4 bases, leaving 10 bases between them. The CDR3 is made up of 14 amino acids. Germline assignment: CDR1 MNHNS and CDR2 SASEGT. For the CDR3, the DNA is TGTGCCAGCAGTGAAGTAGGGCAGCTCTATGGCTACACCTTC. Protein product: CASSEVGQLYGYTF.

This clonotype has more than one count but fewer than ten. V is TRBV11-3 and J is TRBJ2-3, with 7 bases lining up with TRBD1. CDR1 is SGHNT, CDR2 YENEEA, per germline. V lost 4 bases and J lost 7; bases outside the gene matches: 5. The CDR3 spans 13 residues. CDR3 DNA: TGTGCCAGCAGCTGGACACAGGGGAATACGCAGTATTTT. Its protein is CASSWTQGNTQYF.

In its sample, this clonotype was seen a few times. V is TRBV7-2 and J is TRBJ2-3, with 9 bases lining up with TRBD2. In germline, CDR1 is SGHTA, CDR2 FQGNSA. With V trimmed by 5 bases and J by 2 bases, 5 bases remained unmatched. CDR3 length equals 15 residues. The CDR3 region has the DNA TGTGCCAGCAGCCCCGCTAGCGGGGCCACAGATACGCAGTATTTT. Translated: CASSPASGATDTQYF.

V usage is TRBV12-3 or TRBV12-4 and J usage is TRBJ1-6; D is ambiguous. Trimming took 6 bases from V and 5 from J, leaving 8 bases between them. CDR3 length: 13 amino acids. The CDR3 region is CASSPRDNSPLHF. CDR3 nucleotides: TGTGCCAGCAGCCCGAGAGATAATTCACCCCTCCACTTT.

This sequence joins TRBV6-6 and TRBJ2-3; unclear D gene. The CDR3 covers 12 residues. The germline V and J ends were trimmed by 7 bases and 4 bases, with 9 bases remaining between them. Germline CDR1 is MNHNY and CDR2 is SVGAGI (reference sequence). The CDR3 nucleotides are TGTGCCAGCAATCAGTTAGCAGATACGCAGTATTTT. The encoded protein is CASNQLADTQYF.

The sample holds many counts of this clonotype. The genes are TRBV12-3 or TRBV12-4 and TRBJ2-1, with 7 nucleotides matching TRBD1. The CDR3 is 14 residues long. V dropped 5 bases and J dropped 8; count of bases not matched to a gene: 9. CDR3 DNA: TGTGCCAGCAGTCAGGGGGTGGGATATGATGAGCAGTTCTTC. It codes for CASSQGVGYDEQFF.